A selection of T cell receptor beta chains follows, all from one sample in a study of blood T cell repertoires in COVID-19. Produced via immunoSEQ multiplex PCR; TCRdb's table is partial and in-frame only. The sample records 100,000 to 150,000 clones, 75% to 90% being singletons. The sequenced sample was PBMCs or T cells enriched from blood (not recorded which). These receptors originate from a woman between 45 and 65 years old who had recovered from COVID-19. CDR3s leave out the opening cysteine and the closing phenylalanine or tryptophan. Expanded clones are given a class, and other clones once, few, many or no size at all.

abundance: NA
v_gene: TRBV29-1
j_gene: TRBJ1-2
CDR3aa: SVAPGQGTVGYT

abundance: NA
v_gene: TRBV7-9
j_gene: TRBJ2-7
CDR3aa: ASSSGTSGGSEQY

abundance: NA
v_gene: TRBV9
j_gene: TRBJ2-2
CDR3aa: ASSVVGQYTGELF

abundance: once
v_gene: TRBV29-1
j_gene: TRBJ1-1
CDR3aa: SVSGYTEAF

abundance: NA
v_gene: TRBV20-1
j_gene: TRBJ2-5
CDR3aa: SASIDRGMGETQY

abundance: NA
v_gene: TRBV5-1
j_gene: TRBJ2-3
CDR3aa: ASSLSAGGSYTQY

abundance: NA
v_gene: TRBV7-7
j_gene: TRBJ2-7
CDR3aa: ASSLEQGQGYEQY

abundance: NA
v_gene: TRBV7-9
j_gene: TRBJ1-3
CDR3aa: ASSNPGGPGPSGNTIY

abundance: NA
v_gene: TRBV30
j_gene: TRBJ2-7
CDR3aa: AWRSGFGYEQY

abundance: NA
v_gene: TRBV6-2/TRBV6-3
j_gene: TRBJ1-6
CDR3aa: ASSYAGQGYSPLH

abundance: NA
v_gene: TRBV18
j_gene: TRBJ1-1
CDR3aa: ATQTGTGFRSTEAF

abundance: NA
v_gene: TRBV11-3
j_gene: TRBJ2-5
CDR3aa: ASSYGGGFAETQY

abundance: NA
v_gene: TRBV6-5
j_gene: TRBJ1-2
CDR3aa: ASMPVSGDRYGYT

abundance: few
v_gene: TRBV4-1
j_gene: TRBJ2-6
CDR3aa: ASSRETGKLSGANVLT

abundance: NA
v_gene: TRBV3-1/TRBV3-2
j_gene: TRBJ2-7
CDR3aa: ASSQDMRTVYEQY

abundance: NA
v_gene: TRBV3-1/TRBV3-2
j_gene: TRBJ2-2
CDR3aa: ASSQVPTGSGELF

abundance: NA
v_gene: TRBV9
j_gene: TRBJ2-5
CDR3aa: ASSVAGGGAGETQY

abundance: NA
v_gene: TRBV5-1
j_gene: TRBJ1-3
CDR3aa: ASSLTGLLWGNTIY

abundance: NA
v_gene: TRBV5-1
j_gene: TRBJ2-2
CDR3aa: ASSPVDSRTGELF

abundance: NA
v_gene: TRBV7-2
j_gene: TRBJ2-5
CDR3aa: ASSLANWATQPKETQY

abundance: NA
v_gene: TRBV5-1
j_gene: TRBJ1-3
CDR3aa: ASSLGTGGNGNTIY

abundance: NA
v_gene: TRBV25-1
j_gene: TRBJ2-3
CDR3aa: ASLKGDTQY

abundance: NA
v_gene: TRBV5-1
j_gene: TRBJ1-1
CDR3aa: ASSLGTGEGTEAF

abundance: NA
v_gene: TRBV4-3
j_gene: TRBJ2-1
CDR3aa: ASSSGERARSYNEQF

abundance: once
v_gene: TRBV9
j_gene: TRBJ2-1
CDR3aa: ASSASGGKSYNEQF

abundance: NA
v_gene: TRBV19
j_gene: TRBJ1-5
CDR3aa: ASSTTGLFSNQPQH

abundance: NA
v_gene: TRBV14
j_gene: TRBJ1-1
CDR3aa: ASSPGGGIHTEAF

abundance: NA
v_gene: TRBV10-3
j_gene: TRBJ1-1
CDR3aa: AISGQGGNKAF

abundance: NA
v_gene: TRBV6-5
j_gene: TRBJ1-5
CDR3aa: ASSYDKNQPQH

abundance: NA
v_gene: TRBV20-1
j_gene: TRBJ2-1
CDR3aa: SASGGLAAYNEQF

abundance: NA
v_gene: TRBV5-1
j_gene: TRBJ2-1
CDR3aa: ASSLTGEDYNEQF

abundance: NA
v_gene: TRBV29-1
j_gene: TRBJ2-3
CDR3aa: SVEPGQGATADTQY

abundance: NA
v_gene: TRBV19
j_gene: TRBJ1-1
CDR3aa: ASSGTGLNTEAF

abundance: NA
v_gene: TRBV19
j_gene: TRBJ1-4
CDR3aa: ASSIGGLSNEKLF

abundance: NA
v_gene: TRBV5-1
j_gene: TRBJ1-6
CDR3aa: ASSLEVLSSPLH

abundance: NA
v_gene: TRBV21-1
j_gene: TRBJ2-4
CDR3aa: ASSKVQGADKNIQY

abundance: NA
v_gene: TRBV5-1
j_gene: TRBJ1-1
CDR3aa: ASMGQGALAF

abundance: NA
v_gene: TRBV29-1
j_gene: TRBJ2-7
CDR3aa: SVGVTGGGYGYEQY

abundance: NA
v_gene: TRBV25-1
j_gene: TRBJ2-3
CDR3aa: ASSASDTQY

abundance: NA
v_gene: TRBV5-1
j_gene: TRBJ1-1
CDR3aa: ASSLAGGGTEAF

abundance: NA
v_gene: TRBV5-6
j_gene: TRBJ1-1
CDR3aa: ASSYRTGANTEAF

abundance: NA
v_gene: TRBV11-3
j_gene: TRBJ1-1
CDR3aa: ASSLRDRVAEAF

abundance: NA
v_gene: TRBV5-1
j_gene: TRBJ1-1
CDR3aa: ASSSGQGLTEAF

abundance: NA
v_gene: TRBV4-3
j_gene: TRBJ2-7
CDR3aa: ASSQGPGTGGYEQY

abundance: NA
v_gene: TRBV4-1
j_gene: TRBJ1-2
CDR3aa: ASSPGQNYGYT

abundance: NA
v_gene: TRBV27
j_gene: TRBJ1-2
CDR3aa: ASSPDTPDTLGYGYT

abundance: NA
v_gene: TRBV6-5
j_gene: TRBJ1-2
CDR3aa: ASRVTGGKNYGYT

abundance: NA
v_gene: TRBV7-9
j_gene: TRBJ2-7
CDR3aa: ASSPTGGTSSYEQY

abundance: NA
v_gene: TRBV6-5
j_gene: TRBJ2-5
CDR3aa: ASSPISGRTGY